This T cell receptor (beta chain) was recovered during a study of blood T cell repertoires in COVID-19. Across the study: The samples span acute and convalescent COVID-19 from the United States, Italy and Spain.

In Seattle, patients joined the study during active infection and were tracked longitudinally. In the source study's methods: Estimation of nucleated cell counts was performed using reference gene primer amplification. Some clones are missing from TCRdb's copy, which holds only in-frame ones; the method was immunoSEQ multiplex PCR. The V and J calls and clone size are taken from that table; D and trimming were inferred from the DNA. The sample shows 180,000 or so clones, roughly 81% of them seen only once. V lost 0 bases and J lost 0, with 24 bases in between. Per germline, CDR1 SGHRS and CDR2 YFSETQ. CDR3 size: 20 residues.

V usage is TRBV5-1 and J usage is TRBJ1-1; D is undetermined. The TCR originated in a woman of 80 years or more with COVID-19, enrolled during active disease. The sample was peripheral blood. CDR3 bases: TGCGCCAGCAGCTTGGACCCACCTTATCGGTTATCCCTTATGAACACTGAAGCTTTCTTT. Protein: CASSLDPPYRLSLMNTEAFF.